This TCR beta chain was profiled in a study of cytomegalovirus exposure and HLA in healthy donors. The germline V gene has CDR1 MNHNS and CDR2 SASEGT. Trimming took 7 bases from V and 0 from J, leaving 10 bases between them. The CDR3 spans 13 residues. Amplification used 60 Vbeta primers and 13 Jbeta primers. Clones were sequenced by immunoSEQ multiplex PCR, and TCRdb holds only the in-frame ones, with some missing. This table holds under 200,000 clones, over 70% found once. J is TRBJ2-7 and V is TRBV6-1; perhaps TRBD1 as D (5 bases). The source material was PBMCs. The origin of this receptor is a woman aged 45-65 years in good health and CMV-seronegative. CDR3 sequence reads: CASKRGHSYEQYF. CDR3 DNA sequence: TGTGCCAGCAAAAGGGGCCACTCCTACGAGCAGTACTTC.